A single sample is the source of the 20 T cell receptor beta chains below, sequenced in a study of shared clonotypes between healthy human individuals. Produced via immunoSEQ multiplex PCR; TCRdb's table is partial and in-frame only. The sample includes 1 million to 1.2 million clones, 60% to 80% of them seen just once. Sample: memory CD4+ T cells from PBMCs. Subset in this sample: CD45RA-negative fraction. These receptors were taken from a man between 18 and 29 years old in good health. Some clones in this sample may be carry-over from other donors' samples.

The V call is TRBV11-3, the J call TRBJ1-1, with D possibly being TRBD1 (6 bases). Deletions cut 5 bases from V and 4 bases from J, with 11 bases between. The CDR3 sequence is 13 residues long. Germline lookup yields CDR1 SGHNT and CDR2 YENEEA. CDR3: CASSRGGSTEAFF. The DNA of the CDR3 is TGTGCCAGCAGCCGAGGGGGGAGCACTGAAGCTTTCTTT.

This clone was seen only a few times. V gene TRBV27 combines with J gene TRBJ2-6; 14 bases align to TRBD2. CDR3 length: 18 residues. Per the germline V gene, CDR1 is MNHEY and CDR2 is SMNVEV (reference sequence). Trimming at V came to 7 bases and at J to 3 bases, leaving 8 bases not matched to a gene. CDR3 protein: CASTLGLAGVGGANVLTF. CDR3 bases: TGTGCCAGCACGCTGGGACTAGCGGGAGTAGGTGGGGCCAACGTCCTGACTTTC.

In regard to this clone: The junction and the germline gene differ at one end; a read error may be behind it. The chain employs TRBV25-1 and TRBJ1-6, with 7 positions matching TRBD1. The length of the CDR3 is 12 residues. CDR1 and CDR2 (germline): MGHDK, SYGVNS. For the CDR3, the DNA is TGTGCCAGCCACAGGGGTAATTTACCCCTCCACTTT. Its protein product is CASHRGNLPLHF.

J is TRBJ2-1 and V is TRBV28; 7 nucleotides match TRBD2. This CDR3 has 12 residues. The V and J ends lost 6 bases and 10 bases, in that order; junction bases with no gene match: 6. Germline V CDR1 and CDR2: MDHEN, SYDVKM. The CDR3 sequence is CASSTPAGEQFF. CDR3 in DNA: TGTGCCAGCAGCACCCCAGCGGGGGAGCAGTTCTTC.

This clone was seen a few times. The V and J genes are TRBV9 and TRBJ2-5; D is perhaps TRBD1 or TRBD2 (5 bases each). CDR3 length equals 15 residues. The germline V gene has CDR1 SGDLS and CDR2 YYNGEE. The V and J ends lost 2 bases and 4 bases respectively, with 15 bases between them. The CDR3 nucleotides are TGTGCCAGCAGCGTTGGGGGTAGAGCGATAGAGACCCAGTACTTC. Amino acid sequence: CASSVGGRAIETQYF.

The CDR3 sequence: CASKTGVNYGYTF. The CDR3 region has the DNA TGTGCCAGCAAAACAGGGGTTAACTATGGCTACACCTTC. This chain uses TRBV6-5 with TRBJ1-2, with 7 bases identical to TRBD1. CDR1 and CDR2 (germline): MNHEY, SVGAGI. The V segment lost 7 bases and the J segment 1 base; nucleotides outside the gene matches: 3. The CDR3 is made up of 13 amino acids.

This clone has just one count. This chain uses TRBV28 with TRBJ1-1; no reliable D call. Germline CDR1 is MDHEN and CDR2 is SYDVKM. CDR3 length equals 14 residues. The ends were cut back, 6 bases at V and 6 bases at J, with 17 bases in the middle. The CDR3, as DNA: TGTGCCAGCAGGTCCGGGTCATCAACCGCTGAAGCTTTCTTT. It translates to CASRSGSSTAEAFF.

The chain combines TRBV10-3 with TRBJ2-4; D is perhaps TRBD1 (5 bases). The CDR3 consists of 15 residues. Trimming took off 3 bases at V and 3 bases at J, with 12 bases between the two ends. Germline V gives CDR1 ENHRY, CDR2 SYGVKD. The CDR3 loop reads CAISEPGHSKNIQYF. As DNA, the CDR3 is TGTGCCATCAGTGAACCCGGACACAGCAAAAACATTCAGTACTTC.

The CDR3 spells CASSLGLAYEQYF. CDR3 DNA: TGTGCCAGCAGCCTCGGACTAGCCTACGAGCAGTACTTC. The chain is built from TRBV28 and TRBJ2-7; 7 nucleotides match TRBD2. The CDR3 contains 13 residues. Unmatched junction bases numbered 4, after V lost 6 bases and J lost 2 bases. Germline V gives CDR1 MDHEN, CDR2 SYDVKM.

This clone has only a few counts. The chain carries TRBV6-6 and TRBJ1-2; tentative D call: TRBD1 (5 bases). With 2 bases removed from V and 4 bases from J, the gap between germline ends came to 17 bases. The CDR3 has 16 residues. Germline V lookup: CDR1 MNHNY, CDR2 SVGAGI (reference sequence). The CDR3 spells CASSYAGDHPSYGYTF. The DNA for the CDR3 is TGTGCCAGCAGTTACGCCGGGGACCACCCGAGCTATGGCTACACCTTC.

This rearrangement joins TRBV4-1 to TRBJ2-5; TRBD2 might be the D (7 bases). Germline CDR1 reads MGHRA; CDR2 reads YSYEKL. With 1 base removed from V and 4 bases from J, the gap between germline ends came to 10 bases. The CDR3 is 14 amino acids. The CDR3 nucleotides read TGCGCCAGCAGCCAAGCCGGGGGGCCAGAGACCCAGTACTTC. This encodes CASSQAGGPETQYF.

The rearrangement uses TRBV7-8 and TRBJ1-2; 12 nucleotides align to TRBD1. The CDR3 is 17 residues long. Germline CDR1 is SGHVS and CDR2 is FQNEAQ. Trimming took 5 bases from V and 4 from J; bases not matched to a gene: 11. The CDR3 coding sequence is TGTGCCAGCAGCCTGGGGGGACAGGGGGCGACTGGCTATGGCTACACCTTC. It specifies CASSLGGQGATGYGYTF.

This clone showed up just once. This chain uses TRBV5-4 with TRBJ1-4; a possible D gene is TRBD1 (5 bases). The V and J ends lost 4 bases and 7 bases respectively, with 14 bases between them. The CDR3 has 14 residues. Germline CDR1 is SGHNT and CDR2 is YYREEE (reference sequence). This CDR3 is CASSRTGTPEKLFF. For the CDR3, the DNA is TGTGCCAGCAGCCGAACCGGGACGCCTGAAAAACTGTTTTTT.

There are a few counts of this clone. The CDR3 nucleotides are TGTGCCAGCAGCTGGGACAGGGGCACAGATACGCAGTATTTT. Protein sequence: CASSWDRGTDTQYF. This chain connects TRBV7-2 to TRBJ2-3; TRBD1 aligns across 9 bases. J gave up 1 base and V 4 bases, and 0 bases lay outside the gene matches. The CDR3 has 14 amino acids. Per germline, CDR1 SGHTA and CDR2 FQGNSA.

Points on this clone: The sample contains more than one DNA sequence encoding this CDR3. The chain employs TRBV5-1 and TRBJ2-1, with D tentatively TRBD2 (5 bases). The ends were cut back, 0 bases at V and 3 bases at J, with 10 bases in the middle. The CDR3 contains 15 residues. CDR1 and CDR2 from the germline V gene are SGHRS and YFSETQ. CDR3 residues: CASSLVPGNYNEQFF. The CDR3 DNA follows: TGCGCCAGCAGCTTGGTACCGGGAAACTACAATGAGCAGTTCTTC.

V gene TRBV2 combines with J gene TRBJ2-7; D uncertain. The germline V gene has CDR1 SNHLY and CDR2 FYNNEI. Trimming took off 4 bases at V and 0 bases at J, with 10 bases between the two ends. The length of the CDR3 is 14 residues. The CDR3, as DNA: TGTGCCAGCAGTGGTGACGGTAGCTCCTACGAGCAGTACTTC. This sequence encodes CASSGDGSSYEQYF. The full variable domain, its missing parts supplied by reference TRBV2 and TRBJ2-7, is EPEVTQTPSHQVTQMGQEVILRCVPISNHLYFYWYRQILGQKVEFLVSFYNNEISEKSEIFDDQFSVERPDGSNFTLKIRSTKLEDSAMYFCASSGDGSSYEQYFGPGTRLTVT.

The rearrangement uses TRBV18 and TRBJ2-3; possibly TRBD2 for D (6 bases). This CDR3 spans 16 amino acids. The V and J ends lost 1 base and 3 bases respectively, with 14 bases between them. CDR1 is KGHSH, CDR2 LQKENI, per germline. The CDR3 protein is CASSPQGGGVTDTQYF. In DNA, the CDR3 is TGTGCCAGCTCACCACAGGGCGGAGGGGTAACAGATACGCAGTATTTT.

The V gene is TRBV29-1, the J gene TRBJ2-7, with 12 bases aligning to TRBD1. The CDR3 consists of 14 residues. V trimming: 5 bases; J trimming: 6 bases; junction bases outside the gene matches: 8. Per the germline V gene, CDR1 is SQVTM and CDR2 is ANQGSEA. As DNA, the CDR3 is TGCAGCGTTTTTGGGACAGGGGGCATCGGCGAGCAGTACTTC. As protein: CSVFGTGGIGEQYF.

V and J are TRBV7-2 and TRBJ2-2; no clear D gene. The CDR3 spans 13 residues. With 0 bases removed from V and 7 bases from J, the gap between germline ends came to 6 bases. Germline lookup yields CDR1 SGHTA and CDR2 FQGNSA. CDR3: CASSLAQGGELFF. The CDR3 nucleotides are TGTGCCAGCAGCTTAGCTCAAGGCGGGGAGCTGTTTTTT.

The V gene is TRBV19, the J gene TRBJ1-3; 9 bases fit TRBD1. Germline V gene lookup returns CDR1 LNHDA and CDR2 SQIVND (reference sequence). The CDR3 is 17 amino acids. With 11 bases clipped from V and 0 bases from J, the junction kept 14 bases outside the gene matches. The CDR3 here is CAGHGGDRVFSGNTIYF. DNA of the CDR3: TGTGCCGGCCATGGCGGGGACAGGGTTTTCTCTGGAAACACCATATATTTT.